Shown below are 16 T cell receptor beta chains from a single sample sequenced in a study of shared clonotypes between healthy human individuals. The table came from immunoSEQ multiplex PCR; TCRdb's copy has only in-frame clones and leaves some out. The sample shows 1.5 million to 2.5 million clones, less than 95% of them seen only once. CD45RO-negative CD8 cells positively selected for CCR7 made up the naive population, which excluded terminally differentiated effector memory CD45RA+ cells. Sequencing was performed on naive CD8+ T cells sorted from blood. Every receptor here comes from a man younger than 35 in good health.

The chain uses TRBV14 and TRBJ1-1; D unclear. V lost 4 bases and J lost 5, with 11 bases in between. The CDR3 runs 13 residues. CDR1 is SGHDN and CDR2 is FVKESK in the germline V gene. This chain's CDR3 is CASSPRGGTEAFF. The CDR3 coding sequence is TGTGCCAGCAGCCCCCGGGGTGGGACTGAAGCTTTCTTT.

The V gene is TRBV7-9, the J gene TRBJ2-7, with a tentative D call TRBD1 (5 bases). Germline V gene sequence: CDR1 SEHNR, CDR2 FQNEAQ (reference sequence). This CDR3 spans 13 amino acids. V lost 5 bases, J lost 6 bases, and 14 bases lay in between. CDR3 in amino acids: CASSPQTALEQYF. The CDR3 region has the DNA TGTGCCAGCAGCCCCCAGACAGCACTCGAGCAGTACTTC.

In its sample, this clone was seen once. The V and J genes are TRBV19 and TRBJ2-2; D remains unclear. Trimming took off 7 bases at V and 4 bases at J, with 13 bases between the two ends. This CDR3 region has 14 residues. Germline loops: CDR1 LNHDA, CDR2 SQIVND (reference sequence). The CDR3 coding sequence is TGTGCCAGTACCTTGGGATCCTTCACCGGGGAGCTGTTTTTT. Translating it yields CASTLGSFTGELFF.

This chain uses TRBV7-9 with TRBJ2-7, with 8 bases aligning to TRBD1. The CDR3 length is 12 residues. The germline CDR1 and CDR2 sequences are SEHNR and FQNEAQ (reference sequence). J lost 13 bases, V lost 1 base, and 6 bases had no gene match. CDR3 nucleotide sequence: TGTGCCAGCAGCTTAGGTGCAGGGGGCGATTACTTC. This codes for CASSLGAGGDYF.

The chain recombines TRBV21-1 with TRBJ2-3; TRBD1, as called in the table, went unchecked against the DNA. TRBV21-1 is a pseudogene locus. The CDR3 is made up of 14 amino acids. The CDR3 DNA follows: TGTGCCAGAAGGTCGACAGGAACCCCAGATACGCAGTATTTT. It yields the protein CARRSTGTPDTQYF.

This rearrangement joins TRBV4-1 to TRBJ2-2; tentatively, D is TRBD1 or TRBD2 (5 bases each). This CDR3 comprises 15 residues. The ends were cut back, 3 bases at V and 4 bases at J, with 12 bases in the middle. Germline loops: CDR1 MGHRA, CDR2 YSYEKL. The CDR3 nucleotides are TGCGCCAGCAGCCATCCGGGGCCGGGCACCGGGGAGCTGTTTTTT. Its translation is CASSHPGPGTGELFF.

This clone occurred once. V usage is TRBV7-9 and J usage is TRBJ2-1; TRBD2 matches 11 bases. The ends lost 3 bases at V and 0 bases at J; junction bases unmatched: 10. Germline CDR1 SEHNR, CDR2 FQNEAQ (reference sequence). There are 19 residues in the CDR3. Written as DNA, the CDR3 is TGTGCCAGCAGCTTCCCACTAGCGGGAGAGTTAAGCTCCTACAATGAGCAGTTCTTC. Protein sequence: CASSFPLAGELSSYNEQFF.

V gene TRBV6-5 combines with J gene TRBJ1-2; TRBD1 aligns across 7 bases. The CDR3 runs 15 residues. Germline CDR1 and CDR2: MNHEY and SVGAGI. The junction had 15 bases not matched to a gene; V was cut back by 10 bases and J by 4 bases. The CDR3 region is CATRIGTADTYGYTF. CDR3 nucleotide sequence: TGTGCCACCCGGATTGGGACAGCCGATACCTATGGCTACACCTTC.

This clone was detected once. The chain employs TRBV29-1 and TRBJ2-1; D might be TRBD1 (6 bases). CDR1 SQVTM and CDR2 ANQGSEA come from the germline V gene. Trimming removed 8 bases from V and 0 bases from J, with 17 bases in between. The CDR3 spans 15 residues. CDR3 sequence (DNA): TGCAGCCTCAAAGAGGACAGAAGCTCCTACAATGAGCAGTTCTTC. It is translated as CSLKEDRSSYNEQFF.

The chain carries TRBV4-1 and TRBJ2-1, with 12 bases fitting TRBD1. Germline V CDR1 and CDR2: MGHRA, YSYEKL. The CDR3 consists of 21 residues. Germline trimming cut 0 bases from V and 0 bases from J; bases unmatched to any gene: 12. The CDR3 coding sequence is TGCGCCAGCAGCCAAGAAGATGCCCGGGACAGGGGGCATCACTCCTACAATGAGCAGTTCTTC. Its translation is CASSQEDARDRGHHSYNEQFF.

The CDR3 DNA reads as TGCGCCAGCAGCTCAGGGGTGGGAGCTTTCTTT. Amino acid sequence: CASSSGVGAFF. The chain carries TRBV4-1 and TRBJ1-1, with D possibly being TRBD1 (6 bases). The CDR3 covers 11 residues. Looked up from germline, CDR1 is MGHRA and CDR2 is YSYEKL. Trimming took off 5 bases at V and 10 bases at J, with 11 bases between the two ends.

J is TRBJ1-2 and V is TRBV7-9; weak D call: TRBD1 (5 bases). This CDR3 region has 17 residues. The V end lost 1 base, the J end lost 4 bases, and 19 bases lay between the germline ends. In germline, CDR1 is SEHNR, CDR2 FQNEAQ (reference sequence). The CDR3 spells CASSLDPLRENFYGYTF. In DNA, the CDR3 is TGTGCCAGCAGCTTAGACCCCCTCAGGGAGAATTTCTATGGCTACACCTTC.

In the case of this clone: Other DNA sequences of this sample code for an identical CDR3. The chain has TRBV5-6 and TRBJ2-4; D uncertain. The V end was cut by 0 bases, the J end by 0 bases, with 4 bases between. Germline lookup yields CDR1 SGHDT and CDR2 YYEEEE. CDR3 size: 14 residues. Here the CDR3 DNA reads TGTGCCAGCAGCTTGGAACTAGCCAAAAACATTCAGTACTTC. As protein: CASSLELAKNIQYF.

The CDR3 DNA is TGTGCCAGCACCCCGGGACAGGGGCTCTCCTACGAGCAGTACTTC. It codes for CASTPGQGLSYEQYF. The genes are TRBV6-5 and TRBJ2-7, with 10 nucleotides matching TRBD1. This CDR3 region has 15 residues. J lost 0 bases, V lost 7 bases, and 6 bases had no gene match. Germline CDR1 is MNHEY and CDR2 is SVGAGI.

The CDR3 region has the DNA TGTGCCAGCAGCAAGACCTCGGGAGGGACCTCCTACAATGAGCAGTTCTTC. This gives the protein CASSKTSGGTSYNEQFF. This chain joins TRBV11-3 and TRBJ2-1; 8 bases agree with TRBD2. The CDR3 totals 17 residues. Germline loops: CDR1 SGHNT, CDR2 YENEEA. V shed 5 bases and J 0 bases; nucleotides not matched to a gene: 9. The complete variable domain, with remaining parts taken from reference TRBV11-3 and TRBJ2-1, reads EAGVVQSPRYKIIEKKQPVAFWCNPISGHNTLYWYLQNLGQGPELLIRYENEEAVDDSQLPKDRFSAERLKGVDSTLKIQPAELGDSAVYLCASSKTSGGTSYNEQFFGPGTRLTVL.

The chain carries TRBV11-2 and TRBJ2-2; no firm D call. Germline CDR1 reads SGHAT; CDR2 reads FQNNGV. The CDR3 covers 13 residues. Trimming removed 4 bases at V and 2 bases at J, with 5 bases between. In DNA form, the CDR3 reads TGTGCCAGCAGCTCCCCAAACACCGGGGAGCTGTTTTTT. Translation: CASSSPNTGELFF.